One and the same sample provided the 29 T cell receptor beta chains below, sequenced in a study of blood T cell repertoires in COVID-19. Sequencing used immunoSEQ multiplex PCR; TCRdb keeps in-frame clones, though not all of them. The repertoire includes 280,000 or so clones, just under 90% of them detected once, and 2.9% sits in the top ten. The sequencing input was PBMCs or T cells enriched from blood (not recorded which). The receptors stem from a woman between 45 and 60 years old who had been exposed to COVID-19.

The rearrangement joins TRBV30 to TRBJ1-4, with D hard to call. The CDR3 has 13 residues. V lost 0 bases and J 7 bases, leaving 9 bases between the germline ends. The germline V gene encodes CDR1 GTSNPN and CDR2 SVGIG (reference sequence). CDR3 nucleotides: TGTGCCTGGAGTGTAGGCGGGCTTGAAAAACTGTTTTTT. This translates into CAWSVGGLEKLFF.

The chain recombines TRBV19 with TRBJ2-2; 10 nucleotides agree with TRBD1. Germline V CDR1 and CDR2: LNHDA, SQIVND (reference sequence). The CDR3 length is 16 residues. Trimming cost V 3 bases and J 4 bases; bases outside gene matches: 5. CDR3 sequence: CASSIRRTGGTGELFF. The CDR3 nucleotides read TGTGCCAGTAGTATTAGGCGGACAGGGGGCACCGGGGAGCTGTTTTTT.

The genes are TRBV23-1 and TRBJ2-5; possible D gene TRBD1, 6 bases. TRBV23-1 is placed among ORFs of uncertain function. V was trimmed by 11 bases and J by 1 base, leaving 8 bases between them. This CDR3 comprises 11 residues. This CDR3 reads CAAQGQETQYF. CDR3 in DNA: TGCGCCGCACAGGGCCAAGAGACCCAGTACTTC.

The rearrangement joins TRBV19 to TRBJ2-1; 8 nucleotides align to TRBD1. The V gene's germline CDR1 is LNHDA and CDR2 SQIVND (reference sequence). The V gene end was trimmed by 9 bases and the J gene end by 5 bases; junction bases not matched to a gene: 12. The CDR3 runs to 15 residues. This chain's CDR3 is CASKVGGQANNEQFF. As DNA, the CDR3 is TGTGCCAGCAAAGTGGGGGGACAGGCTAACAATGAGCAGTTCTTC.

CDR3 nucleotide sequence: TGTGCCAGCAGTGAAGCGCCCGGGGGTTGGGGAGATACGCAGTATTTT. Its protein product is CASSEAPGGWGDTQYF. The gene calls are TRBV6-1 and TRBJ2-3, with TRBD2 as a possible D gene (6 bases). Trimming shortened V by 0 bases and J by 5 bases, and 15 bases separated the two germline ends. CDR3 length: 16 residues. Germline V lookup: CDR1 MNHNS, CDR2 SASEGT.

The chain couples TRBV6-5 to TRBJ1-1, with 7 bases aligning to TRBD1. The germline CDR1 and CDR2 sequences are MNHEY and SVGAGI. V was clipped by 2 bases and J by 4 bases; unmatched bases: 10. The CDR3 consists of 16 residues. The DNA for the CDR3 is TGTGCCAGCAGTTACGTAGGTGCAGGGGGGACCACTGAAGCTTTCTTT. This codes for CASSYVGAGGTTEAFF.

The V and J genes are TRBV15 and TRBJ2-1; 7 bases fit TRBD2. The CDR3 length is 15 residues. Germline-derived CDR1 and CDR2 are LNHNV and YYDKDF (reference sequence). After removal of 1 base from V and 12 bases from J, the junction contained 12 bases not matched to a gene. In nucleotides, the CDR3 is TGTGCCACCAGCAGAGGCCCGGGGACTACAGTATGGCAGTTCTTC. This codes for CATSRGPGTTVWQFF.

The V call is TRBV5-6, the J call TRBJ1-1; tentatively, D is TRBD1 (5 bases). CDR1 and CDR2 from the germline V gene are SGHDT and YYEEEE. Trimming cost V 0 bases and J 3 bases, with 21 bases left between them. This CDR3 contains 18 residues. The CDR3 nucleotides read TGTGCCAGCAGCTTGGCCTTGGATCGGGGGACCCAGGACACTGAAGCTTTCTTT. This translates into CASSLALDRGTQDTEAFF.

The chain couples TRBV28 to TRBJ1-4; no firm D call. The CDR3 has 18 residues. Between the trimmed V and J ends, which lost 2 bases and 1 base, there was a span of 17 bases. The germline V gene encodes CDR1 MDHEN and CDR2 SYDVKM. The CDR3 nucleotides read TGTGCCAGCAGTTTAGGGCCTCAGCTGACACAAACTAATGAAAAACTGTTTTTT. Its translation: CASSLGPQLTQTNEKLFF.

This chain uses TRBV28 with TRBJ2-1; 8 bases agree with TRBD1. CDR1 is MDHEN, CDR2 SYDVKM, per germline. This CDR3 is 17 amino acids long. V dropped 5 bases and J dropped 7; count of bases not matched to a gene: 16. As DNA, the CDR3 is TGTGCCAGCAGTGATACGTTCGGGCAGGGGGCAAGGAATGAGCAGTTCTTC. Residues: CASSDTFGQGARNEQFF.

The chain couples TRBV4-1 to TRBJ2-7; 9 nucleotides line up with TRBD1. This CDR3 has 17 amino acids. Germline trimming cut 0 bases from V and 5 bases from J; bases unmatched to any gene: 11. From germline, CDR1 is MGHRA and CDR2 YSYEKL. CDR3 nucleotide sequence: TGCGCCAGCAGCCAAGATCTGCGGGGACAGGGTAAGGACGAGCAGTACTTC. Amino acids: CASSQDLRGQGKDEQYF.

The rearrangement links TRBV5-5 to TRBJ2-2, with D uncertain. CDR1 is SGHKS and CDR2 is YYEKEE in the germline V gene (reference sequence). V gave up 5 bases and J gave up 1 base, with 9 bases separating them. This CDR3 spans 14 amino acids. DNA of the CDR3: TGTGCCAGCAGGATAGACTTGAACACCGGGGAGCTGTTTTTT. This gives the protein CASRIDLNTGELFF.

J is TRBJ2-1 and V is TRBV5-1; 7 bases align to TRBD1. This CDR3 is 15 amino acids long. V gave up 3 bases and J gave up 2 bases; unmatched junction bases: 5. Per the germline V gene, CDR1 is SGHRS and CDR2 is YFSETQ. CDR3 loop: CASSSGQVTYNEQFF. The CDR3 DNA is TGCGCCAGCAGCTCTGGACAGGTGACCTACAATGAGCAGTTCTTC.

J is TRBJ2-5 and V is TRBV9, with 7 bases lining up with TRBD1. J was trimmed by 5 bases and V by 2 bases; bases with no gene match: 9. Germline V lookup: CDR1 SGDLS, CDR2 YYNGEE. This CDR3 comprises 15 residues. The CDR3 here is CASSVTGVGFETQYF. CDR3 DNA: TGTGCCAGCAGCGTCACAGGGGTCGGGTTTGAGACCCAGTACTTC.

This chain joins TRBV11-1 and TRBJ2-1; 11 nucleotides agree with TRBD1. Germline trimming cut 5 bases from V and 3 bases from J; bases unmatched to any gene: 3. Germline V lookup: CDR1 SGHAT, CDR2 FQDESV (reference sequence). The length of the CDR3 is 15 residues. As DNA, the CDR3 is TGTGCCAGCAGCCTGGGACAGGGGGACTACAATGAGCAGTTCTTC. Residues: CASSLGQGDYNEQFF.

The CDR3 sequence is CASRDRDREVTIYNSPLHF. CDR3 nucleotides: TGTGCCAGTAGGGACCGGGACAGGGAGGTTACGATCTATAATTCACCCCTCCACTTT. The chain joins TRBV19 to TRBJ1-6, with TRBD1 matching over 9 bases. Trimming at V came to 6 bases and at J to 3 bases, leaving 15 bases not matched to a gene. The CDR3 has 19 residues. Per germline, CDR1 LNHDA and CDR2 SQIVND (reference sequence). The full variable domain, its missing parts supplied by reference TRBV19 and TRBJ1-6, is DGGITQSPKYLFRKEGQNVTLSCEQNLNHDAMYWYRQDPGQGLRLIYYSQIVNDFQKGDIAEGYSVSREKKESFPLTVTSAQKNPTAFYLCASRDRDREVTIYNSPLHFGNGTRLTVT.

The chain couples TRBV5-8 to TRBJ1-5; D possibly corresponds to TRBD1 (5 bases). Deletions cut 2 bases from V and 2 bases from J, with 11 bases between. CDR1 and CDR2 (germline): SGHTS, YDEGEE. The CDR3 length is 15 residues. The CDR3: CASSFKDRRNQPQHF. CDR3 DNA sequence: TGTGCCAGCAGCTTTAAAGACAGACGCAATCAGCCCCAGCATTTT.

This rearrangement joins TRBV4-2 to TRBJ2-1; maybe TRBD2 (5 bases). The CDR3 runs to 16 residues. Trimming shortened V by 1 base and J by 4 bases, and 14 bases separated the two germline ends. CDR1 LGHNA and CDR2 YNFKEQ come from the germline V gene. This CDR3 reads CASSQGLAQGYNEQFF. DNA of the CDR3: TGTGCCAGCAGCCAAGGCCTAGCACAAGGATACAATGAGCAGTTCTTC.

V usage is TRBV7-6 and J usage is TRBJ2-6; 9 bases are a match to TRBD1. V lost 4 bases and J lost 2; bases outside the gene matches: 6. The CDR3 runs 17 residues. The germline gives CDR1 SGHVS, CDR2 FNYEAQ. The chain's CDR3 is CASSSTGDRAGANVLTF. The CDR3, as DNA: TGTGCCAGCAGCTCCACAGGGGACAGGGCTGGGGCCAACGTCCTGACTTTC.

The V and J genes are TRBV5-1 and TRBJ2-1; 7 bases are a match to TRBD1. With V trimmed by 0 bases and J by 9 bases, 3 bases remained unmatched. Germline V gives CDR1 SGHRS, CDR2 YFSETQ. The length of the CDR3 is 13 residues. For the CDR3, the DNA is TGCGCCAGCAGCTTGGGGACAGGAACTGAGCAGTTCTTC. Its translation is CASSLGTGTEQFF.

The genes are TRBV2 and TRBJ2-2; D may be TRBD2 (5 bases). Trimming removed 4 bases at V and 6 bases at J, with 12 bases between. CDR3 length: 14 amino acids. Germline CDR1 reads SNHLY; CDR2 reads FYNNEI. The CDR3: CASSAEGRSGELFF. Here the CDR3 DNA reads TGTGCCAGCAGTGCTGAGGGCAGATCCGGGGAGCTGTTTTTT.

V gene TRBV7-9 combines with J gene TRBJ2-3, with TRBD1 matching 7 bases. V trimming: 5 bases; J trimming: 2 bases; junction bases outside the gene matches: 7. The CDR3 has 15 residues. Germline lookup yields CDR1 SEHNR and CDR2 FQNEAQ (reference sequence). In nucleotides, the CDR3 is TGTGCCAGCAGCCGTGGGGACAGCAACACAGATACGCAGTATTTT. This translates into CASSRGDSNTDTQYF. Full variable domain (remainder filled in from reference TRBV7-9 and TRBJ2-3): DTGVSQNPRHKITKRGQNVTFRCDPISEHNRLYWYRQTLGQGPEFLTYFQNEAQLEKSRLLSDRFSAERPKGSFSTLEIQRTEQGDSAMYLCASSRGDSNTDTQYFGPGTRLTVL.

CDR3 region: CSASEGQATSSNQPQHF. CDR3 sequence (DNA): TGCAGTGCTAGTGAGGGACAGGCCACATCTAGCAATCAGCCCCAGCATTTT. The chain joins TRBV20-1 to TRBJ1-5; 8 bases line up with TRBD1. Per the germline V gene, CDR1 is DFQATT and CDR2 is SNEGSKA (reference sequence). J was trimmed by 0 bases and V by 3 bases; bases with no gene match: 10. This CDR3 is built from 17 residues.

CDR3 sequence: CASSLSTGGLGNTGELFF. CDR3 in DNA: TGCGCCAGCAGCCTATCAACAGGGGGTTTAGGAAACACCGGGGAGCTGTTTTTT. This chain uses TRBV4-1 with TRBJ2-2, with 8 bases identical to TRBD1. Trimming took 4 bases from V and 2 from J; bases not matched to a gene: 12. This CDR3 region has 18 residues. Germline CDR1 is MGHRA and CDR2 is YSYEKL.

The rearrangement uses TRBV4-1 and TRBJ1-4, with a possible D match to TRBD1 (6 bases). Deletions cut 2 bases from V and 6 bases from J, with 13 bases between. Germline CDR1 reads MGHRA; CDR2 reads YSYEKL. There are 15 residues in the CDR3. CDR3 nucleotide sequence: TGCGCCAGCAGCCAATCGACAGGATTCTATGAAAAACTGTTTTTT. Protein product: CASSQSTGFYEKLFF.

V is TRBV19 and J is TRBJ1-1, with TRBD1 matching over 11 bases. The V segment lost 3 bases and the J segment 3 bases; nucleotides outside the gene matches: 6. Germline V gene lookup returns CDR1 LNHDA and CDR2 SQIVND (reference sequence). This CDR3 comprises 16 residues. CDR3: CASSMSGQGADTEAFF. CDR3 DNA sequence: TGTGCCAGTAGTATGTCCGGACAGGGGGCTGACACTGAAGCTTTCTTT. Filled out from reference TRBV19 and TRBJ1-1, the complete variable domain reads DGGITQSPKYLFRKEGQNVTLSCEQNLNHDAMYWYRQDPGQGLRLIYYSQIVNDFQKGDIAEGYSVSREKKESFPLTVTSAQKNPTAFYLCASSMSGQGADTEAFFGQGTRLTVV.

J is TRBJ1-1 and V is TRBV7-9, with 11 bases lining up with TRBD1. This CDR3 comprises 14 residues. J lost 5 bases, V lost 3 bases, and 2 bases had no gene match. The germline V gene encodes CDR1 SEHNR and CDR2 FQNEAQ (reference sequence). The CDR3 is CASSFRDRGTEAFF. CDR3 nucleotides: TGTGCCAGCAGCTTCCGGGACAGGGGGACTGAAGCTTTCTTT.

The chain carries TRBV11-2 and TRBJ2-5; D perhaps matches TRBD2 (7 bases). The CDR3 runs 17 residues. The germline V gene has CDR1 SGHAT and CDR2 FQNNGV. V lost 5 bases to trimming and J lost 4 bases, with 23 bases between them. CDR3 in DNA: TGTGCCAGCAGCAAACCCCCTAGCGGAACCAGGGGAGAGACCCAGTACTTC. The encoded protein is CASSKPPSGTRGETQYF.

V and J are TRBV30 and TRBJ1-1, with TRBD1 matching over 7 bases. Germline V lookup: CDR1 GTSNPN, CDR2 SVGIG (reference sequence). With 0 bases clipped from V and 1 base from J, the junction kept 2 bases outside the gene matches. CDR3 length: 14 amino acids. The CDR3 DNA sequence: TGTGCCTGGAGTGTAAACAGGGGGAACACTGAAGCTTTCTTT. Translation gives CAWSVNRGNTEAFF.